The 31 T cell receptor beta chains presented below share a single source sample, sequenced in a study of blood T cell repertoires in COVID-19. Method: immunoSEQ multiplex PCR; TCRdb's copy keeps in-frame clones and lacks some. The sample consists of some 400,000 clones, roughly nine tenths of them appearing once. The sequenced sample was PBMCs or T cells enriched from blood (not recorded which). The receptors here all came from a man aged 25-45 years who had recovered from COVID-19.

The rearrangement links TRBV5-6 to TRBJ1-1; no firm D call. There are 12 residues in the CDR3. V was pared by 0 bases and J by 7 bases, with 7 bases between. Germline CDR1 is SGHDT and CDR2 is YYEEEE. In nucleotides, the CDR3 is TGTGCCAGCAGCTTGGTTTCAGGTGAAGCTTTCTTT. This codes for CASSLVSGEAFF.

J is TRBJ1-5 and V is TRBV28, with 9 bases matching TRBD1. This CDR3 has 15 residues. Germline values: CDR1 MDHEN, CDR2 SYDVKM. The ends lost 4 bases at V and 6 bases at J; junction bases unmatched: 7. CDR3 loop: CASSWGQGETQPQHF. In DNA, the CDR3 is TGTGCCAGCAGTTGGGGACAGGGTGAAACTCAGCCCCAGCATTTT.

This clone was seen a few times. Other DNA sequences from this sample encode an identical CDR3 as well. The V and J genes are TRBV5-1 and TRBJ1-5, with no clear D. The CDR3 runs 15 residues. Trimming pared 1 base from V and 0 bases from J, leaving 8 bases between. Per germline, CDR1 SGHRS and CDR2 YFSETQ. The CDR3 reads CASSLSGDSNQPQHF. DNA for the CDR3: TGCGCCAGCAGCTTGTCCGGTGATAGCAATCAGCCCCAGCATTTT.

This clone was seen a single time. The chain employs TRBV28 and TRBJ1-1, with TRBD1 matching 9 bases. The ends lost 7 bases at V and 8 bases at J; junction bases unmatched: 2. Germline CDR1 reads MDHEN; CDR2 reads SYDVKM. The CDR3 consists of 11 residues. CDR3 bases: TGTGCCAGCACCGGACAGGGGGAAGCTTTCTTT. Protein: CASTGQGEAFF.

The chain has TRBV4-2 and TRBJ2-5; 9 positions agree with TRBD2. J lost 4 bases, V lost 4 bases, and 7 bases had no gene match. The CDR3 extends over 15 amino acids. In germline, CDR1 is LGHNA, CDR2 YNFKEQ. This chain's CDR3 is CASSRDSGSRETQYF. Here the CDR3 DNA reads TGTGCCAGCAGCCGGGATAGCGGGAGCCGAGAGACCCAGTACTTC.

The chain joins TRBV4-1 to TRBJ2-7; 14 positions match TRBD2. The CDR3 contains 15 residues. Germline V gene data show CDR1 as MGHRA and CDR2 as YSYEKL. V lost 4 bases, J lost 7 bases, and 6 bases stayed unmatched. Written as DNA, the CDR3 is TGCGCCAGCAGCCCCGGGACTAGCGGGAGTGAAGAGCAGTACTTC. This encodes CASSPGTSGSEEQYF.

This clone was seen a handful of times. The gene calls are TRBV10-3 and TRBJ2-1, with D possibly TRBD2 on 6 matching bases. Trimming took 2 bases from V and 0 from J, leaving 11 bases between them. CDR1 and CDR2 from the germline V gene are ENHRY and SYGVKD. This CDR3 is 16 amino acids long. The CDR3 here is CAISEVRGSSYNEQFF. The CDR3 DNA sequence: TGTGCCATCAGTGAGGTGCGGGGAAGCTCCTACAATGAGCAGTTCTTC.

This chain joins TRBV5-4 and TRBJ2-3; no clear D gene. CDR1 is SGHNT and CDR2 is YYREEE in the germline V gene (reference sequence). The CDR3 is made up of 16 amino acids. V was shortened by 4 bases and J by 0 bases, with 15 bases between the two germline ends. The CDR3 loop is CASSHMLAESTDTQYF. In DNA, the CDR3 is TGTGCCAGCAGCCACATGTTAGCAGAAAGCACAGATACGCAGTATTTT.

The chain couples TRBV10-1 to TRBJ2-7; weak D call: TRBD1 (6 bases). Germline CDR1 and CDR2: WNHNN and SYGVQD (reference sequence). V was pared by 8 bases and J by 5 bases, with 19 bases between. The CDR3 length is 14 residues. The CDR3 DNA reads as TGCGCCAGCGGGGCGGCAGGGGAGAAGGACGAGCAGTACTTC. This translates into CASGAAGEKDEQYF.

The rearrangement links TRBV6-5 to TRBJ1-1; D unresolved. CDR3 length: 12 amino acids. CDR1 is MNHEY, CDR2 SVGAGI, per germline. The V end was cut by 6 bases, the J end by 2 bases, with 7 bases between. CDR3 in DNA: TGTGCCAGCAGCTGGCCCAACACTGAAGCTTTCTTT. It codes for CASSWPNTEAFF.

DNA of the CDR3: TGTGCCAGCAGCACGAGGACTAGCGGGAGTGAGACCCAGTACTTC. This translates into CASSTRTSGSETQYF. This chain uses TRBV5-4 with TRBJ2-5; 13 bases map to TRBD2. Looked up from germline, CDR1 is SGHNT and CDR2 is YYREEE (reference sequence). The CDR3 length is 15 residues. V dropped 4 bases and J dropped 5; count of bases not matched to a gene: 5. The full variable domain, completed using reference TRBV5-4 and TRBJ2-5, is ETGVTQSPTHLIKTRGQQVTLRCSSQSGHNTVSWYQQALGQGPQFIFQYYREEENGRGNFPPRFSGLQFPNYSSELNVNALELDDSALYLCASSTRTSGSETQYFGPGTRLLVL.

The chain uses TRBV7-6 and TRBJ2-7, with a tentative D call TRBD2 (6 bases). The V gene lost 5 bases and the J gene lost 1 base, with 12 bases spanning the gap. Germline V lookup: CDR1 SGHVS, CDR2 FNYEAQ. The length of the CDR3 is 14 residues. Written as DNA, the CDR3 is TGTGCCAGCAGCCCGGGGCGGGGATCCTACGAGCAGTACTTC. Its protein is CASSPGRGSYEQYF.

As DNA, the CDR3 is TGCAGCGTTGAAACAGGGTATGGGGCCAACGTCCTGACTTTC. This translates into CSVETGYGANVLTF. The rearrangement uses TRBV29-1 and TRBJ2-6; possible D gene TRBD1, 6 bases. The germline CDR1 and CDR2 sequences are SQVTM and ANQGSEA. The CDR3 sequence is 14 residues long. Trimming cost V 2 bases and J 3 bases, with 8 bases left between them.

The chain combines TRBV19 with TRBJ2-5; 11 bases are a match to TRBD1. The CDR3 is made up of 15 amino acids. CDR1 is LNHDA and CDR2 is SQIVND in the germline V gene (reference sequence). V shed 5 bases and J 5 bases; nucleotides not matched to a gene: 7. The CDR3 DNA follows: TGTGCCAGTAGTCCAGGACAGGGGGCATGGGAGACCCAGTACTTC. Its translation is CASSPGQGAWETQYF.

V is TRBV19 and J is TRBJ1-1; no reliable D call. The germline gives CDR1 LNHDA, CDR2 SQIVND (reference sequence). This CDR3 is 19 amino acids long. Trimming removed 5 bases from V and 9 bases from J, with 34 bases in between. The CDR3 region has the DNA TGTGCCAGTAGTTATGTCTACCCCGGTGCGTCGCATCTTGCCGTACAAGCTTTCTTT. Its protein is CASSYVYPGASHLAVQAFF.

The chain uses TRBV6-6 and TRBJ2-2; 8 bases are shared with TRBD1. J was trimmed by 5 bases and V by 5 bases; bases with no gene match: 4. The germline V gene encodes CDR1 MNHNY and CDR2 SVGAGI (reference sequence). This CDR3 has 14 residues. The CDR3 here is CASSQGAETGELFF. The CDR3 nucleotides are TGTGCCAGCAGTCAGGGGGCGGAAACCGGGGAGCTGTTTTTT.

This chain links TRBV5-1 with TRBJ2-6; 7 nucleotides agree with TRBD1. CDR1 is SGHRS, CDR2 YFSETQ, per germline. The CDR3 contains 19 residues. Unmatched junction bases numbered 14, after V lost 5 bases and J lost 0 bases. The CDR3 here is CASRDSLRDSHSGANVLTF. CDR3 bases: TGCGCCAGCAGGGACAGTTTACGGGACAGCCACTCTGGGGCCAACGTCCTGACTTTC.

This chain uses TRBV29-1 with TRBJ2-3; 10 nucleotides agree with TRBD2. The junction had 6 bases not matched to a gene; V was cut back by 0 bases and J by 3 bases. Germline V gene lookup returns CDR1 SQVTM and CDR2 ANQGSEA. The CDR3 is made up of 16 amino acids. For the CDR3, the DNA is TGCAGCGTTGAAGATCTAACTAGCGGGAAAACAGATACGCAGTATTTT. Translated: CSVEDLTSGKTDTQYF.

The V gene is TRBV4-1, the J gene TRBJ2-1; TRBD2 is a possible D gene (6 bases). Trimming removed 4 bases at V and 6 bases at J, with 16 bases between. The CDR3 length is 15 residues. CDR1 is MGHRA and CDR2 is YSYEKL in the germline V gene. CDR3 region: CASSPQVGGLNEQFF. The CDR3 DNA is TGCGCCAGCAGCCCTCAGGTGGGAGGTCTCAATGAGCAGTTCTTC.

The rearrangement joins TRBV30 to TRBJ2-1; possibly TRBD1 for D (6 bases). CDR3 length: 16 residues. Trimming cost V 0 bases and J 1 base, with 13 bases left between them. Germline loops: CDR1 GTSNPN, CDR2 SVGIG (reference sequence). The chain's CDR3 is CAWSVFRGPSYNEQFF. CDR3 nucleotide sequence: TGTGCCTGGAGTGTTTTCAGGGGCCCGTCCTACAATGAGCAGTTCTTC.

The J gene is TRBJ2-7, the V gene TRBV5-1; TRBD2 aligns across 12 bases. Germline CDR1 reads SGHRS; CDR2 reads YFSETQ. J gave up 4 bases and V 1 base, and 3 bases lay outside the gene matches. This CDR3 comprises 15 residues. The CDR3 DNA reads TGCGCCAGCAGCTTGAGTGGACTAGCGGGGTACGAGCAGTACTTC. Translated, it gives CASSLSGLAGYEQYF.

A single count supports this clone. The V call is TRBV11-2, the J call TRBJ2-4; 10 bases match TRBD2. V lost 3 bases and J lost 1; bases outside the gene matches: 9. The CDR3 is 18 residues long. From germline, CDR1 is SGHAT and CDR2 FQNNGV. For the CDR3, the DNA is TGTGCCAGCAGCTTTAGCCGCCTAGCGGGAGTCGCCAAAAACATTCAGTACTTC. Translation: CASSFSRLAGVAKNIQYF.

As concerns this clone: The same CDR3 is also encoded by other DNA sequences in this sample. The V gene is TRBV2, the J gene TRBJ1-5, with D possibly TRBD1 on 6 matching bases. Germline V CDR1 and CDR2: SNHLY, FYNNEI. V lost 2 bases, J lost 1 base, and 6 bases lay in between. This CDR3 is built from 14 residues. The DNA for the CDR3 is TGTGCCAGCAGTGAACAGGGGAGCAATCAGCCCCAGCATTTT. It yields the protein CASSEQGSNQPQHF.

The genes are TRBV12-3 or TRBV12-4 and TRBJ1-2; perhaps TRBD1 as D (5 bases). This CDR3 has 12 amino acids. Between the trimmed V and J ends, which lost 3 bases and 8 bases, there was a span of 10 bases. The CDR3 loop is CASSLGRRGYTF. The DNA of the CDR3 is TGTGCCAGCAGTTTGGGGCGTCGGGGCTACACCTTC.

The CDR3 DNA is TGTGCCAGCAGATCGCTTGGGACAGGGTCTGAAGCTTTCTTT. Translation gives CASRSLGTGSEAFF. The chain carries TRBV25-1 and TRBJ1-1, with TRBD1 matching 9 bases. The V segment lost 6 bases and the J segment 6 bases; nucleotides outside the gene matches: 8. The CDR3 runs to 14 residues. CDR1 is MGHDK, CDR2 SYGVNS, per germline.

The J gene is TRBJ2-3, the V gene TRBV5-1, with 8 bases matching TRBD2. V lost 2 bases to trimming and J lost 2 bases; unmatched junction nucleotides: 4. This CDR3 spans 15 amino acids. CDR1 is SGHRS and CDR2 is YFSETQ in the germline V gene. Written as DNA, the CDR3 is TGCGCCAGCAGCTTTGGCGGGAGGACCACAGATACGCAGTATTTT. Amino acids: CASSFGGRTTDTQYF.

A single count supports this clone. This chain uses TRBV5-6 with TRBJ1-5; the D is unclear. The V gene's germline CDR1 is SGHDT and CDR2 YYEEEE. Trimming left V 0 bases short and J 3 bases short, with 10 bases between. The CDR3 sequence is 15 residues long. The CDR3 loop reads CASSLGGLYNQPQHF. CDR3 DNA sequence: TGTGCCAGCAGCTTGGGAGGGTTATACAATCAGCCCCAGCATTTT.

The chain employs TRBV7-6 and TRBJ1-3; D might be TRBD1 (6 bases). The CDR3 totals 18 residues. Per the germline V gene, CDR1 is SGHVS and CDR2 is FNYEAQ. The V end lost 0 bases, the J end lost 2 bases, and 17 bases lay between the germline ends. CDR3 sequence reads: CASSLAPSGELTGNTIYF. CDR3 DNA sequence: TGTGCCAGCAGCTTAGCCCCGTCAGGGGAGTTGACTGGAAACACCATATATTTT.

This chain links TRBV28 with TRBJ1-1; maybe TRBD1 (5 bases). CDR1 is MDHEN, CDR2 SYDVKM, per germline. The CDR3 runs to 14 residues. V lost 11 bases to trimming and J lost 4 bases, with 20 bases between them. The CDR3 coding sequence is TGTGCCTCGGAGGGAGGGGCGCGGGCCACTGAAGCTTTCTTT. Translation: CASEGGARATEAFF.

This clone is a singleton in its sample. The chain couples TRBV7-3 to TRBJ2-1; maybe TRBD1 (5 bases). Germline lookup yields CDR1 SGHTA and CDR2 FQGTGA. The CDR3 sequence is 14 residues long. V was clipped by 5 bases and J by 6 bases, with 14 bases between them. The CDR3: CASSQGFLGNEQFF. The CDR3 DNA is TGTGCCAGCAGCCAGGGCTTCTTGGGCAATGAGCAGTTCTTC.

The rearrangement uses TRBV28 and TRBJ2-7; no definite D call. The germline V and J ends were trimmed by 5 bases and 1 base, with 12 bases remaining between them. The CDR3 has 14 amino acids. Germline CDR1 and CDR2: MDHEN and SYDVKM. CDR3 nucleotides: TGTGCCAGCAGTGAAACGACTGCATCCTACGAGCAGTACTTC. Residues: CASSETTASYEQYF. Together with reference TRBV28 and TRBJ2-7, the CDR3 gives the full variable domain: DVKVTQSSRYLVKRTGEKVFLECVQDMDHENMFWYRQDPGLGLRLIYFSYDVKMKEKGDIPEGYSVSREKKERFSLILESASTNQTSMYLCASSETTASYEQYFGPGTRLTVT.